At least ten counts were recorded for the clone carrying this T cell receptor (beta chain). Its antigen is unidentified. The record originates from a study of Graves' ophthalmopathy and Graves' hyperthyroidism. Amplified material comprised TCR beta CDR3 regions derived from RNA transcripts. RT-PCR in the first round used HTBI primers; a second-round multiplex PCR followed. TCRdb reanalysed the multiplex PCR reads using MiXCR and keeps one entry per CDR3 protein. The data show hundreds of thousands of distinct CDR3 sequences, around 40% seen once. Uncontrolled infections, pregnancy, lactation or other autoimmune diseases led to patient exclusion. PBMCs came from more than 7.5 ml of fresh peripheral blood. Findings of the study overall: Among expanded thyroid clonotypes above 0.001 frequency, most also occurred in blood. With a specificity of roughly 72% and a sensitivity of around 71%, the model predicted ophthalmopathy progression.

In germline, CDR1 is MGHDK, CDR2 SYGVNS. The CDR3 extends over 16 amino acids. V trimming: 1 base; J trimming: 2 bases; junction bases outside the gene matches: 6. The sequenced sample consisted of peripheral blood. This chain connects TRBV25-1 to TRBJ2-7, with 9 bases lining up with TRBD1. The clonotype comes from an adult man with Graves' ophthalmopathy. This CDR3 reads CASSEFGQGSTYEQYF. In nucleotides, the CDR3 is TGTGCCAGCAGTGAATTTGGACAGGGGTCTACCTACGAGCAGTACTTC.